The present TCR beta chain was sequenced within a study of PD-1 blockade in classical Hodgkin lymphoma (dated by TCRdb to 2020 to 2021). Context from the whole study: Nivolumab dosing was 3 mg/kg intravenously every 2 weeks, continuing until either disease progression or unacceptable toxicity. To define a peripheral blood immune signature of response to PD-1 blockade in classical Hodgkin lymphoma, the study combined TCR beta sequencing with CyTOF.

Paper-wide results and their limitations: Diversity was lower in patients who began nivolumab less than 1 year after ASCT, so these patients were left out of later analyses to avoid confounding by immune reconstitution. CD4+ but not CD8+ TCR diversity rose significantly by C4D1 (p=0.0027 vs p=0.16), most apparent in complete responders (p=0.02). Baseline TCR diversity was reported to be lower in newly diagnosed patients than in healthy donors and to be lower still in relapsed/refractory patients. Baseline diversity similar to that of newly diagnosed patients was observed in trial patients achieving complete response, whereas significantly lower diversity was observed in partial responders and progressors. The study was restricted to a single clinical trial cohort, and the causes of repertoire differences, possibly disease activity or prior therapy, were left undefined.

CDR1 and CDR2 (LNHDA, SQIVND) derive from the germline V gene (reference sequence). Ends trimmed: V by 7 bases, J by 1 base; bases unmatched to a gene: 6. From the cysteine through the phenylalanine, the CDR3 covers 15 amino acids. The sequence is cut down to CDR3 DNA, 45 bases in frame from base 1. In light of the paper, this sample's time point label describes: cycle 4 day 1 (C4D1), after six to seven weeks of nivolumab. All trial patients had relapsed after autologous stem cell transplantation, with cohorts A, B and C differing in prior brentuximab vedotin exposure. The trial cohort included more than 55 patients with relapsed/refractory classical Hodgkin lymphoma, and each patient had a best overall response of complete response, partial response or progressive disease. In the multi-cohort phase II CheckMate 205 trial, trial patients received single-agent nivolumab. An independent review committee assessed best overall response using the 2007 International Working Group response criteria. Trial PBMCs were obtained immediately prior to nivolumab initiation (C1D1) and on therapy at cycle 2 day 1 and cycle 4 day 1. Peripheral blood was collected in 8 mL Vacutainer Cell Preparation Tubes, from which PBMCs were isolated by centrifugation and then cryopreserved.

The Qiagen DNeasy kit was used to extract genomic DNA both from unsorted PBMCs and from the negatively selected CD4+ and CD8+ fractions. TCR beta CDR3 regions were subjected to amplification by immunoSEQ multiplex PCR with primers that anneal to V and J segments. A synthetic immune receptor repertoire was used to minimize amplification bias, and remaining bias was computationally removed after sequencing. From the authors' description of their analysis: Repertoire diversity was quantified as the Shannon entropy index using custom Python scripts. Unsorted, CD4+ and CD8+ repertoires were examined separately, except in combined analyses, for which CD4+ and CD8+ sequences were merged in silico. Clonal expansion was defined as at least a 2-fold frequency increase after treatment relative to C1D1, with a pseudocount of 0.5 for undetected baseline clones. Clones with 0 or 1 copy at C1D1 were classified as singleton clones, and clones with 2 or more copies were classified as non-singleton clones. Clones expanded in unsorted samples were labelled as CD4+, CD8+ or unknown by matching protein sequences in sorted samples from the same patient. Wilcoxon tests on paired samples were used to test changes in diversity from C1D1 to C4D1. TCRdb retrieved this table from immuneACCESS and kept in-frame rearrangements only. Not all clones are present; in checked studies, unresolved V genes account for under half, and no reason is known for the remainder. Clone size and the V and J calls come from that table; the DNA yielded D and trimming. This sample comprises 45,000 or so clones, roughly 78% of them detected only once. The ten largest clones represent less than 40% of the sample.

In the case of this clone: It has no known antigen specificity. Base qualities are not provided; no much larger clone lies one nucleotide away.

Recombination joined TRBV19 with TRBJ2-2; TRBD1 matches 7 bases in the middle. This specimen was peripheral blood mononuclear cells (PBMCs), taken before the fourth cycle of nivolumab. This TCR was recovered from a human donor with classical Hodgkin lymphoma. The DNA reads as follows: TGTGCCAGTACGGTTCAGGGGGTGAACACCGGGGAGCTGTTTTTT. Translated, it gives CASTVQGVNTGELFF.